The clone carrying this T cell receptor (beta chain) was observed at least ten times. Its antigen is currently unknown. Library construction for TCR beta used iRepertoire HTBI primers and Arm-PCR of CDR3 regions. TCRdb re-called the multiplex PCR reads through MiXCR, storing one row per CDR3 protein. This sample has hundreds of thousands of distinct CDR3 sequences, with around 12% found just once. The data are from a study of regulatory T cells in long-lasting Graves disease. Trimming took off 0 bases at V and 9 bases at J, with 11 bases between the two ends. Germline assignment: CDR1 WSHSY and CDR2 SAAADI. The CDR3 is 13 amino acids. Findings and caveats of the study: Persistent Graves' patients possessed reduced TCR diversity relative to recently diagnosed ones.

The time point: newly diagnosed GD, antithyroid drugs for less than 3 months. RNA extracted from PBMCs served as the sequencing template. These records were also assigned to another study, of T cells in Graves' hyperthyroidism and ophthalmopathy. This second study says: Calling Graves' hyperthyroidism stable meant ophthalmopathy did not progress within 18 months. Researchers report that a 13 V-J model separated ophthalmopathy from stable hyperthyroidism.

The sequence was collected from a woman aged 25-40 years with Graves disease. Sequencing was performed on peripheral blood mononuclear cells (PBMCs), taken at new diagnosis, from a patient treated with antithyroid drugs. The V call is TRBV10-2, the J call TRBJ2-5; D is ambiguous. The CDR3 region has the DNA TGCGCCAGCAGTGAGTCCTCCCGTCAAGCCCAGTACTTC. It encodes CASSESSRQAQYF.